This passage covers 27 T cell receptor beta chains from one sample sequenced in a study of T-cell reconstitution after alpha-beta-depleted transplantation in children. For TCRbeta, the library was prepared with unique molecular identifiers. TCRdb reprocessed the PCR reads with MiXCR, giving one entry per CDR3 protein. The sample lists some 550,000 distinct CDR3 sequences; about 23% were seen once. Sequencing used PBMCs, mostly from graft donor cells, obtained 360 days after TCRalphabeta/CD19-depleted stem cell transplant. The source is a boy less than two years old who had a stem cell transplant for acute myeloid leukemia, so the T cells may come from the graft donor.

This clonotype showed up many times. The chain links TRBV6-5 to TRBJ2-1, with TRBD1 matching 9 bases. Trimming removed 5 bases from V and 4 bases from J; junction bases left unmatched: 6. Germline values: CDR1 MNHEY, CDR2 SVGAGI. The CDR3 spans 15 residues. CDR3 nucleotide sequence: TGTGCCAGCAGTCACCGGGACAGGGTTTACAATGAGCAGTTCTTC. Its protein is CASSHRDRVYNEQFF.

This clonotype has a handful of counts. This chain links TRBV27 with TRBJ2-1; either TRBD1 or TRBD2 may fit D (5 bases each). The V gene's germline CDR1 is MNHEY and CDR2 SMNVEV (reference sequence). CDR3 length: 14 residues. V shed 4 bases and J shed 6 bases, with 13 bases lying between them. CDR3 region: CASSSGPRPNEQFF. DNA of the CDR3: TGTGCCAGCAGTTCGGGGCCCAGACCCAATGAGCAGTTCTTC.

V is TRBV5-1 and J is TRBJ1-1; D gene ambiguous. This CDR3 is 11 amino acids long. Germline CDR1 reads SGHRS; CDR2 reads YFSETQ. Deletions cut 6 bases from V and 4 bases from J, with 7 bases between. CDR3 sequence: CASNIGTEAFF. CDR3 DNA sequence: TGCGCCAGCAATATTGGCACTGAAGCTTTCTTT.

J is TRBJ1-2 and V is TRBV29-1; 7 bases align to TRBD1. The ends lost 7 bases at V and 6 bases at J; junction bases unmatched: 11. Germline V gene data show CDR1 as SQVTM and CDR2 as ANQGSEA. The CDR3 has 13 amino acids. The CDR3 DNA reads TGCAGCGCCTACCAAGGGGGCGAGGATGGCTACACCTTC. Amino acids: CSAYQGGEDGYTF.

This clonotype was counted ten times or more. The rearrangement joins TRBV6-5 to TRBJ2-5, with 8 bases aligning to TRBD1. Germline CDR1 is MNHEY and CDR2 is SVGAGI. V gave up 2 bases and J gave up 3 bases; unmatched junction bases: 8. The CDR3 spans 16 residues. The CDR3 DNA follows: TGTGCCAGCAGTTACCCCAGGGGGCAGCGGAAAGAGACCCAGTACTTC. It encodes CASSYPRGQRKETQYF.

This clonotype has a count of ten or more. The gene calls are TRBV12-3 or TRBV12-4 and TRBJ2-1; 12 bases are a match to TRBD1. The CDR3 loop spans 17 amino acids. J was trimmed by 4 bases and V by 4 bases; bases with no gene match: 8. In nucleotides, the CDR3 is TGTGCCAGCAGTTACGGGACAGGGGGCAAAGGTTACAATGAGCAGTTCTTC. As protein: CASSYGTGGKGYNEQFF.

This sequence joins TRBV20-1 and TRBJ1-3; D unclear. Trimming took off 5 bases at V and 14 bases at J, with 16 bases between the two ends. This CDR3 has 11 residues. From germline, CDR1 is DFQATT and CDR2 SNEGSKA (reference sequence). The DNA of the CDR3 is TGCAGTGCTGCAAGGTTTCGGGAGTTATATTTT. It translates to CSAARFRELYF.

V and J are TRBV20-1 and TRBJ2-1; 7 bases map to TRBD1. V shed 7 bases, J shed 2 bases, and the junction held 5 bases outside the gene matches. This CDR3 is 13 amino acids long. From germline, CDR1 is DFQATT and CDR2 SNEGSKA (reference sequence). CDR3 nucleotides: TGCAGTGTCCGGACAGGTGCCTACAATGAGCAGTTCTTC. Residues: CSVRTGAYNEQFF.

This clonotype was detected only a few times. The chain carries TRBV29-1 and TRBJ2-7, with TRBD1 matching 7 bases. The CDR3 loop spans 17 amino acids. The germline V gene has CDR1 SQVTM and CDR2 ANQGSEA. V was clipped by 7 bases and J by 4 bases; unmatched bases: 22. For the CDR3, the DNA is TGCAGCGGAGGCACCGGGGACAGCCTGTCGAAGGAATACGAGCAGTACGTC. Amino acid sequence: CSGGTGDSLSKEYEQYV.

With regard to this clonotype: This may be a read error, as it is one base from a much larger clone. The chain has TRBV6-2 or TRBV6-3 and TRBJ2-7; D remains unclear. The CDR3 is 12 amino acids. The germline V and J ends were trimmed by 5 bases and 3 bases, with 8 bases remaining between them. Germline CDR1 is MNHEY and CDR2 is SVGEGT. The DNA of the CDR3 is TGTGCCAGCAGTATAAAAGGCTACGAGCAGTACGTC. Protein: CASSIKGYEQYV.

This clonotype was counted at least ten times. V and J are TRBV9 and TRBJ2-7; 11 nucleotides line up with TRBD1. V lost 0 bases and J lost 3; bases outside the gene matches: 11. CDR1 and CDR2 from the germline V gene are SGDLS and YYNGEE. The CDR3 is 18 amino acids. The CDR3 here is CASSVEVVGDRGYYEQYF. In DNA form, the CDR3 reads TGTGCCAGCAGCGTAGAAGTCGTGGGGGACAGGGGGTACTACGAGCAGTACTTC.

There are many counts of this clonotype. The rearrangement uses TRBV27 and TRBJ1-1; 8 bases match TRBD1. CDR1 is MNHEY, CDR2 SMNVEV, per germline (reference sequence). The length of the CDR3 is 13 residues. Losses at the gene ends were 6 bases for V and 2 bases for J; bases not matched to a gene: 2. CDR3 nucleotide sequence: TGTGCCAGCAGGGACAGGGTCAACACTGAAGCTTTCTTT. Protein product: CASRDRVNTEAFF.

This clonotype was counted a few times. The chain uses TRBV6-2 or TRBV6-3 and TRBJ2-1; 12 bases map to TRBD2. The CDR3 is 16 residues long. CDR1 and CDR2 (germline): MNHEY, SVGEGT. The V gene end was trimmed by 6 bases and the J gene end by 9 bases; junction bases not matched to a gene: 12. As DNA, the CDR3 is TGTGCCAGCAGCCAGGCCGGACTAGCGGGGAGACGTGAGCAGTTCTTC. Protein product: CASSQAGLAGRREQFF.

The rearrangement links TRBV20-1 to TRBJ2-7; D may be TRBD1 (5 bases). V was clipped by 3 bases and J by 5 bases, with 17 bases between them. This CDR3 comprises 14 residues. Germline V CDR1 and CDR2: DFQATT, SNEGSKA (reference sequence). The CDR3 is CSASVSRAPHEQYF. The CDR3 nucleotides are TGCAGTGCTAGTGTCTCCAGGGCCCCCCACGAGCAGTACTTC.

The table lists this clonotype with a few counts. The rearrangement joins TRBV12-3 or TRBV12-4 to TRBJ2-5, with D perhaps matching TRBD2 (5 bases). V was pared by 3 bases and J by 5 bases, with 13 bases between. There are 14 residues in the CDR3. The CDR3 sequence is CASSFGRGLETQYF. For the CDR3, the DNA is TGTGCCAGCAGTTTCGGACGGGGATTGGAGACCCAGTACTTC.

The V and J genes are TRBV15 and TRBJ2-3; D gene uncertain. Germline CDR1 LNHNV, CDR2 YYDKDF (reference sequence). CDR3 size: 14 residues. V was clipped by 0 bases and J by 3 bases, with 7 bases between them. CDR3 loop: CATSRDISTDTQYF. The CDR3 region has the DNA TGTGCCACCAGCAGAGATATTTCTACAGATACGCAGTATTTT.

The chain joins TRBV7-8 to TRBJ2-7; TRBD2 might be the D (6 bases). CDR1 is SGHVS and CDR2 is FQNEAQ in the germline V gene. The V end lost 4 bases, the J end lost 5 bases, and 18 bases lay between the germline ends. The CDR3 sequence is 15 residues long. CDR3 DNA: TGTGCCAGCAGCTCCAGGGAGGTAGGGGTCCACGAGCAGTACGTC. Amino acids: CASSSREVGVHEQYV.

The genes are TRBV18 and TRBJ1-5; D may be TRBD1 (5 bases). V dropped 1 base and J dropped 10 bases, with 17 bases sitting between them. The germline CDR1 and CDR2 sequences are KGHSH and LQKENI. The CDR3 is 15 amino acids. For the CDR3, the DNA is TGTGCCAGCTCACCACTGGAAGGGGAACCGGTACCCCAGCATTTT. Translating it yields CASSPLEGEPVPQHF.

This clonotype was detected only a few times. CDR3 DNA sequence: TGCAGCGTCCCGGGACAGGGGAATGAAAAACTGTTTTTT. Protein sequence: CSVPGQGNEKLFF. V usage is TRBV29-1 and J usage is TRBJ1-4, with 10 bases lining up with TRBD1. The CDR3 sequence is 13 residues long. J lost 5 bases, V lost 6 bases, and 3 bases had no gene match. The germline V gene has CDR1 SQVTM and CDR2 ANQGSEA.

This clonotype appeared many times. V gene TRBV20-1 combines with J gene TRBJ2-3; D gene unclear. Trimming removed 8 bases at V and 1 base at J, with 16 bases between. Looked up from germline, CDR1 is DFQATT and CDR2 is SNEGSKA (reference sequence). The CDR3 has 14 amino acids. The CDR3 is CSPSSQYGTDTQYF. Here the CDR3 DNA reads TGCAGTCCATCGAGCCAGTATGGCACAGATACGCAGTATTTT.

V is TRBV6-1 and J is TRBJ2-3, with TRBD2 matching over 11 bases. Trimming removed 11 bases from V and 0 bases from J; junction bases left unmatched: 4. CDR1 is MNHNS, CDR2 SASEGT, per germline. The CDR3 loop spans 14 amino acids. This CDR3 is CAVRTSGSTDTQYF. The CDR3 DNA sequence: TGTGCCGTACGGACTAGCGGGAGCACAGATACGCAGTATTTT.

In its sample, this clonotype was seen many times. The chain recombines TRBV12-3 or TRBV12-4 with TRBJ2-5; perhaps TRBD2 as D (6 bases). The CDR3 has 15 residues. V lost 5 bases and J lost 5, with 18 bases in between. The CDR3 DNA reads TGTGCCAGCAGTGCACCACTTGGGAGCGGGGAGACCCAGTACTTC. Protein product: CASSAPLGSGETQYF.

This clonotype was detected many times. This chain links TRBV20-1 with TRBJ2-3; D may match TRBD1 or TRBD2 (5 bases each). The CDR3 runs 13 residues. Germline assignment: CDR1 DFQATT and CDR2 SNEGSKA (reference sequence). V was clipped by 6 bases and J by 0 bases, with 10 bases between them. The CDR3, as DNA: TGCAGTGCCGGTGGGGGTAGCACAGATACGCAGTATTTT. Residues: CSAGGGSTDTQYF.

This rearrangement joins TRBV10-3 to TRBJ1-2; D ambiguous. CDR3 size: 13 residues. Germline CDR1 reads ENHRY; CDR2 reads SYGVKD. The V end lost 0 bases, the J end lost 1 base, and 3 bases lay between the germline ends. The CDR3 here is CAISESGNYGYTF. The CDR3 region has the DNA TGTGCCATCAGTGAGTCTGGTAACTATGGCTACACCTTC.

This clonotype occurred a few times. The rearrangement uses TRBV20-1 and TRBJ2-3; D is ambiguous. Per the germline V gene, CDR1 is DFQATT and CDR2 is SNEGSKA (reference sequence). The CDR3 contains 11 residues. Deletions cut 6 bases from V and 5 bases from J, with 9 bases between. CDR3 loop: CSALGRDTQYF. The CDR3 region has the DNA TGCAGTGCCCTTGGTAGAGATACGCAGTATTTT.

The CDR3 loop reads CASSLDQAGEGSIYEQYF. DNA of the CDR3: TGTGCCAGCAGCTTAGATCAAGCAGGAGAAGGTAGCATCTACGAGCAGTACTTC. This chain connects TRBV11-2 to TRBJ2-7; the D is unclear. Looked up from germline, CDR1 is SGHAT and CDR2 is FQNNGV. The germline V and J ends were trimmed by 0 bases and 3 bases, with 21 bases remaining between them. CDR3 length: 18 amino acids.

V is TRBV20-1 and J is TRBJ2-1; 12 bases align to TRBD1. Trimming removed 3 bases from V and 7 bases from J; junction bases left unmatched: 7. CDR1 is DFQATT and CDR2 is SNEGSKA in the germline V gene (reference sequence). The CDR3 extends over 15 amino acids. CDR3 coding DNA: TGCAGTGCTAGCGTGGGACAGGGGGCACAGAATGAGCAGTTCTTC. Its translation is CSASVGQGAQNEQFF.